Listed below are T cell receptor beta chains from one sample, sequenced in a study of T cells in Graves' hyperthyroidism and ophthalmopathy. TCRdb passed the multiplex PCR reads through MiXCR, listing each CDR3 protein once. The repertoire holds 300,000 to 450,000 distinct CDR3 sequences, with less than 15% as singletons. Sequencing was carried out using blood. Receptor source: a woman aged 18-29 years with Graves' hyperthyroidism. The CDR3 runs from the conserved cysteine through the conserved F or W. D genes are given only for firm matches. A clone size is listed for some rows: how often the clone was seen (once, few, many), or a class if it is expanded.

V gene	D gene	clone size	J gene	CDR3 DNA	CDR3 protein
TRBV7-9	NA	many	TRBJ1-2	TGTGCCAGCAGCCCCACCGGGACGAGGCTCGGCTACACCTTC	CASSPTGTRLGYTF
TRBV30	TRBD1	many	TRBJ1-4	TGTGCCAGCCTACAGGGGAACAATGAAAAACTGTTTTTT	CASLQGNNEKLFF
TRBV27	TRBD2	many	TRBJ2-7	TGTGCCAGCAGTTTCGCAGCCCTCCGGGAGGGTAATAGCTACGAGCAGTACTTC	CASSFAALREGNSYEQYF
TRBV20-1	NA	many	TRBJ1-2	TGCAGTGCCCCTACTGGGGGCGCCGACGAAGGGACCTTC	CSAPTGGADEGTF
TRBV12-3/TRBV12-4	NA	many	TRBJ2-1	TGTGCCAGCAGTGTCTCCGGGACAAGCTACAATGAGCAGTTCTTC	CASSVSGTSYNEQFF
TRBV9	NA	NA	TRBJ2-7	TGTGCCAGCAGCGTAGGCGCAGATGACGAGCAGTACTTC	CASSVGADDEQYF
TRBV9	TRBD2	NA	TRBJ2-5	TGTGCCAGCAATCCTAGCGGGGGCACACAAGAGACCCAGTACTTC	CASNPSGGTQETQYF
TRBV12-3/TRBV12-4	NA	many	TRBJ1-1	TGTGCCAGCAGTCGACTACAGCTGAACACTGAAGCTTTCTTT	CASSRLQLNTEAFF
TRBV5-1	TRBD1	NA	TRBJ1-5	TGCGCCAGCAGCTTAACAGGGGCCCCCAATCAGCCCCAGCATTTT	CASSLTGAPNQPQHF
TRBV28	TRBD2	many	TRBJ2-1	TGTGCCAGCAGTCGGCGCCTAGCGGGAGTCGAGCAGTTCTTC	CASSRRLAGVEQFF
TRBV11-2	NA	many	TRBJ1-4	TGTGCCAGCAGCTGGTACAGAGGAGATAATGAAAAACTGTTTTTT	CASSWYRGDNEKLFF
TRBV7-8	NA	many	TRBJ2-6	TGTGCCAGCAGCTTAGGAGGGGCCGTCTCTGGGGCCAACGTCCTGACTTTC	CASSLGGAVSGANVLTF
TRBV7-2	NA	many	TRBJ1-2	TGTGCCAGCAGCTTAGGACGAACACCGGATGGCTACACCTTC	CASSLGRTPDGYTF
TRBV3-1	NA	few	TRBJ1-3	TGTGTCAGCAGCCTTTCTACGACGAAAGAAAAGAACACCATATATTTT	CVSSLSTTKEKNTIYF
TRBV6-1	TRBD2	many	TRBJ2-7	TGTGCCAGCCATACGAGGGAGGGGAGCGAGCAGTACTTC	CASHTREGSEQYF
TRBV20-1	TRBD2	many	TRBJ2-3	TGCAGTGCTAGAGGAGGGCCTAGCGGGGCGGTTCATACGCAGTATTTT	CSARGGPSGAVHTQYF
TRBV19	TRBD1	NA	TRBJ2-2	TGTGCCAGTAGTTTCCTACAGGGGGCGCTTGGCACCGGGGAGCTGTTTTTT	CASSFLQGALGTGELFF
TRBV30	NA	many	TRBJ1-1	TGTGCCTGGAGCCCCCAGCAGGGGACTGAAGCTTTCTTT	CAWSPQQGTEAFF
TRBV9	NA	NA	TRBJ2-3	TGTGCCAGCAGCGTTCGGGGAAGCACAGATACGCAGTATTTT	CASSVRGSTDTQYF
TRBV11-3	NA	many	TRBJ2-5	TGTGCCAGCAGCTTAGGGTACAGCCAAGAGACCCAGTACTTC	CASSLGYSQETQYF
TRBV5-1	TRBD1	many	TRBJ1-2	TGCGCCAGCAGCGCGCAGACAGGGCCCAACTATGGCTACACCTTC	CASSAQTGPNYGYTF
TRBV10-3	NA	many	TRBJ1-1	TGTGCCATCAAGGGTAGCGATAACACTGAAGCTTTCTTT	CAIKGSDNTEAFF
TRBV29-1	TRBD2	many	TRBJ2-1	TGCAGCGTTGATCTCAGCGGGAGCTATGAGCAGTTCTTC	CSVDLSGSYEQFF
TRBV15	TRBD1	many	TRBJ2-5	TGTGCCACCAGCACAGGATCCGGGACAGGGGTGGAGACCCAGTACTTC	CATSTGSGTGVETQYF
TRBV5-1	NA	few	TRBJ2-1	TGCGCCAGCAGCTTGGTCCTAGACAATGAGCAGTTCTTC	CASSLVLDNEQFF
TRBV10-1	NA	NA	TRBJ2-3	TGCGCCAGCAGTGAAGGGCTCACAGATACGCAGTATTTT	CASSEGLTDTQYF
TRBV2	NA	many	TRBJ2-3	TGTGCCAGCAGTGAAGTGTCAGGGGTTAGCATGGATACGCAGTATTTT	CASSEVSGVSMDTQYF
TRBV19	NA	few	TRBJ2-1	TGTGCCAGTAGTAGCACTAGTTCTTTCCTAAATGAGCAGTTCTTC	CASSSTSSFLNEQFF
TRBV10-3	NA	many	TRBJ1-5	TGTGCCATCAGTGAGGGTTCTTATTTAAGGGCCGATCAGCCCCAGCATTTT	CAISEGSYLRADQPQHF
TRBV7-9	TRBD1	many	TRBJ2-7	TGTGCCAGCAGCTCCCAGACAGGGGTCGACTACGAGCAGTACTTC	CASSSQTGVDYEQYF
TRBV4-3	NA	once	TRBJ2-5	TGCGCCAGCAGCCAAGATTTAAGAGGACAAGAGACCCAGTACTTC	CASSQDLRGQETQYF
TRBV20-1	NA	many	TRBJ2-5	TGCAGTGCTAGAGATGGGGCGGGAAATCAAGAGACCCAGTACTTC	CSARDGAGNQETQYF
TRBV3-1	NA	many	TRBJ1-3	TGTGCCAGCAGCCAAGATCCCGTCCTCTCTGGAAACACCATATATTTT	CASSQDPVLSGNTIYF
TRBV7-2	NA	many	TRBJ2-7	TGTGCCAGCAGCTTAGCGCAGTCTGCGGTCTACGAGCAGTACTTC	CASSLAQSAVYEQYF
TRBV19	NA	NA	TRBJ1-1	TGTGCCAGTAGTACCCCAGGGGCAGGGGACACTGAAGCTTTCTTT	CASSTPGAGDTEAFF
TRBV2	NA	many	TRBJ1-1	TGTGCCAGCAAGCGGGCCTATAACACTGAAGCTTTCTTT	CASKRAYNTEAFF
TRBV4-1	NA	many	TRBJ1-6	TGCGCCAGCAGCCAATATTTGGGGAACGCCTATAATTCACCCCTCCACTTT	CASSQYLGNAYNSPLHF
TRBV7-2	NA	many	TRBJ2-5	TGTGCCAGCAGCTCGGAGGGGTACCAAGAGACCCAGTACTTC	CASSSEGYQETQYF
TRBV19	NA	NA	TRBJ1-4	TGTGCCAGTACCCCAGGGCTTCGGGGAAGAAATGAAAAACTGTTTTTT	CASTPGLRGRNEKLFF
TRBV2	TRBD1	NA	TRBJ1-3	TGTGCCAGCAGCCTCCCCTTGGACAGGGGAGGAAACACCATATATTTT	CASSLPLDRGGNTIYF
TRBV12-3/TRBV12-4	NA	NA	TRBJ1-5	TGTGCCAGCACCGCTGCGGCGGAGTATAGCAATCAGCCCCAGCATTTT	CASTAAAEYSNQPQHF
TRBV20-1	NA	many	TRBJ2-1	TGCAGTGCTGGCCGCACAAGCGTCTATGAGCAGTTCTTC	CSAGRTSVYEQFF
TRBV20-1	TRBD1	many	TRBJ2-1	TGCAGTGCTAGCTGGACAGGCTCCTACAATGAGCAGTTCTTC	CSASWTGSYNEQFF
TRBV12-3/TRBV12-4	TRBD2	NA	TRBJ2-1	TGTGCCAGCAGTTTAAGGGACTACCCCCCAAACAATGAGCAGTTCTTC	CASSLRDYPPNNEQFF
TRBV6-4	NA	NA	TRBJ1-1	TGTGCCAGCAGTGACTCGGGGAGTCCGAACACTGAAGCTTTCTTT	CASSDSGSPNTEAFF
TRBV11-2	TRBD2	many	TRBJ2-3	TGTGCCAGCAGCTTAGATCATGTGCGGGGGGGCCGCACAGATACGCAGTATTTT	CASSLDHVRGGRTDTQYF
TRBV6-2/TRBV6-3	NA	many	TRBJ1-5	TGTGCCAGCAGTAGGGAGATCGGCAATCAGCCCCAGCATTTT	CASSREIGNQPQHF
TRBV12-3/TRBV12-4	TRBD1	many	TRBJ2-2	TGTGCCAGCAGTTCCCGGGACAGGGTGAACACCGGGGAGCTGTTTTTT	CASSSRDRVNTGELFF
TRBV7-2	NA	many	TRBJ2-7	TGTGCCAGCAGCTTGAGGCTCGGCCAGGGCGAGCAGTACTTC	CASSLRLGQGEQYF
TRBV3-1	NA	few	TRBJ2-7	TGTGCCAGCAGCCAATTTCACTACGAGCAGTACTTC	CASSQFHYEQYF
TRBV4-2	NA	NA	TRBJ2-2	TGTGCCAGCAGCCAAGTGAGGGGGGCCGACGCCGGGGAGCTGTTTTTT	CASSQVRGADAGELFF
TRBV12-3/TRBV12-4	NA	medium-sized	TRBJ2-1	TGTGCCAGCAGTATCAGTCGCGAGCAGTTCTTC	CASSISREQFF
TRBV30	NA	many	TRBJ2-5	TGTGCCTGGAGTGGGCAGGGAATCGAGACCCAGTACTTC	CAWSGQGIETQYF
TRBV25-1	TRBD1	NA	TRBJ1-2	TGTGCCAGCAGTGAGAGGCAGGGGGGTGGCCACACCTTC	CASSERQGGGHTF
TRBV20-1	NA	many	TRBJ2-5	TGCAGTGCTAGAGATCTAGGGACGCAAGAGACCCAGTACTTC	CSARDLGTQETQYF
TRBV29-1	TRBD2	NA	TRBJ2-5	TGCAGCGGCAGGACTAGCCAAGAGACCCAGTACTTC	CSGRTSQETQYF